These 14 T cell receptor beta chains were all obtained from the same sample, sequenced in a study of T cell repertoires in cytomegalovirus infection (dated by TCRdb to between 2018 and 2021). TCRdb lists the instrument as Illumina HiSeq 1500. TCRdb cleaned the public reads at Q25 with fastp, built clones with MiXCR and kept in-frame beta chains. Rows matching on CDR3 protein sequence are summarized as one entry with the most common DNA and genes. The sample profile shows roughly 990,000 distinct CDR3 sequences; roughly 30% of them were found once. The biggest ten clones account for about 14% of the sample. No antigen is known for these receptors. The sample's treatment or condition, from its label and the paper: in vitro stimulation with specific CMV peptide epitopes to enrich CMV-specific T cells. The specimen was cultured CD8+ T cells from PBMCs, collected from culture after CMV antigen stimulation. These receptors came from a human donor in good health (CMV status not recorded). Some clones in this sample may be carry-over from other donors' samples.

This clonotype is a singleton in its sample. For the CDR3, the DNA is TGTGCCAGCAGCGGACGTAGCGGGGGGGGTACAGATACGCAGTATTTT. Protein product: CASSGRSGGGTDTQYF. The rearrangement joins TRBV11-3 to TRBJ2-3; TRBD2 matches 11 bases. Germline V gene data show CDR1 as SGHNT and CDR2 as YENEEA. This CDR3 region has 16 residues. V lost 5 bases, J lost 3 bases, and 7 bases stayed unmatched.

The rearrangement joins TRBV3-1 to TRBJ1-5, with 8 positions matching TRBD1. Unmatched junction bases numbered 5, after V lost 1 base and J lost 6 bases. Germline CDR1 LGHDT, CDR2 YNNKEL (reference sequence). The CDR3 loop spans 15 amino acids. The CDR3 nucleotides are TGTGCCAGCAGCCAAGGCAGGGGGCTTGGTCAGCCCCAGCATTTT. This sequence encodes CASSQGRGLGQPQHF.

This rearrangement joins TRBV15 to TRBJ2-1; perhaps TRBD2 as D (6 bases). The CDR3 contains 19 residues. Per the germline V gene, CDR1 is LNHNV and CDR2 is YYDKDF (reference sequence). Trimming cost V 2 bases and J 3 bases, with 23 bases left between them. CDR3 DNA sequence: TGTGCCACCAGCAGACAAAGGAGGGGATATATAAAAGGCTACAATGAGCAGTTCTTC. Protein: CATSRQRRGYIKGYNEQFF. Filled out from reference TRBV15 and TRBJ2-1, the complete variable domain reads DAMVIQNPRYQVTQFGKPVTLSCSQTLNHNVMYWYQQKSSQAPKLLFHYYDKDFNNEADTPDNFQSRRPNTSFCFLDIRSPGLGDTAMYLCATSRQRRGYIKGYNEQFFGPGTRLTVL.

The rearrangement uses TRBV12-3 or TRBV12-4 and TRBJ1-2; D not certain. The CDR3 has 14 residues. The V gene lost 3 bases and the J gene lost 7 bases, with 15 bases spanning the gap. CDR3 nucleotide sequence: TGTGCCAGCAGTTTGGAGGGTTTAGTCGGTGGCTACACCTTC. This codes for CASSLEGLVGGYTF.

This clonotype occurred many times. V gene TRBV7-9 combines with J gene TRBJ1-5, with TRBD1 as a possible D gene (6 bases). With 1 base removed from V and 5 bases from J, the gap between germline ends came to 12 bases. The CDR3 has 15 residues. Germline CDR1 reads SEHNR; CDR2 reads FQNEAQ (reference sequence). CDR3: CASSLVGHRDQPQHF. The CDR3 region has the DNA TGTGCCAGCAGCTTAGTGGGACATCGCGATCAGCCCCAGCATTTT.

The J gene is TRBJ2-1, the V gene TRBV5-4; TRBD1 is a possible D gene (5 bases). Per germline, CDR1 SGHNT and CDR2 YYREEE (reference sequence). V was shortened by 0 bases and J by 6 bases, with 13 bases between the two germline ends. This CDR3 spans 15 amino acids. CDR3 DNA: TGTGCCAGCAGCTTGGCCCGGGTGGGGCTCAATGAGCAGTTCTTC. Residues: CASSLARVGLNEQFF.

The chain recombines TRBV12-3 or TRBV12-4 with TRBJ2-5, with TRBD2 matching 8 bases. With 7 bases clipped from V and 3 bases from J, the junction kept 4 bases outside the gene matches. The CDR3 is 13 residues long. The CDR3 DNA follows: TGTGCCAGCACGAGAGCGGGGGAAGAGACCCAGTACTTC. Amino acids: CASTRAGEETQYF.

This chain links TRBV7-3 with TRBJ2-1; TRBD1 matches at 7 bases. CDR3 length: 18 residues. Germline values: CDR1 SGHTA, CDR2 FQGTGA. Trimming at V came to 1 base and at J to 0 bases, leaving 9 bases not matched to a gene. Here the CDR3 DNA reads TGTGCCAGCAGCTTAAAGGGGGCTAGCCAAAGCTCCTACAATGAGCAGTTCTTC. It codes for CASSLKGASQSSYNEQFF.

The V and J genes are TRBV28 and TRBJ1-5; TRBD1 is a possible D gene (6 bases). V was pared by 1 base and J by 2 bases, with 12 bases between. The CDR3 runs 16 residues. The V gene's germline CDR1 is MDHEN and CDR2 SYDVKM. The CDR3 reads CASSLLEGVGNQPQHF. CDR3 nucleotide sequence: TGTGCCAGCAGTTTATTGGAGGGGGTCGGCAATCAGCCCCAGCATTTT.

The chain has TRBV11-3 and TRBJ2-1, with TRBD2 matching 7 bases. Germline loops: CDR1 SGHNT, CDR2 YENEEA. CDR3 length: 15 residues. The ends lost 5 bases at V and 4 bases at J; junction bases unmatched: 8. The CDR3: CASSDQSGDYNEQFF. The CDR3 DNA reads TGTGCCAGCAGCGACCAGAGCGGGGATTACAATGAGCAGTTCTTC.

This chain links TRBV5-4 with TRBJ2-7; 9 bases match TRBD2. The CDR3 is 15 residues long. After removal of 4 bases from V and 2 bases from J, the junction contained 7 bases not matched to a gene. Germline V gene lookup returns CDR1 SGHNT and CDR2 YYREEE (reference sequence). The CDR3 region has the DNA TGTGCCAGCAGCCGCTGGAGCGGGGGGACCTACGAGCAGTACTTC. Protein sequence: CASSRWSGGTYEQYF.

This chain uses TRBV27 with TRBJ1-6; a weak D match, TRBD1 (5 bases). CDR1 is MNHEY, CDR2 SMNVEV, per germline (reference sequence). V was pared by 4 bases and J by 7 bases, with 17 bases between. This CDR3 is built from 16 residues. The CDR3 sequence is CASSWFWGETNSPLHF. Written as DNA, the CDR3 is TGTGCCAGCAGTTGGTTTTGGGGGGAAACCAATTCACCCCTCCACTTT.

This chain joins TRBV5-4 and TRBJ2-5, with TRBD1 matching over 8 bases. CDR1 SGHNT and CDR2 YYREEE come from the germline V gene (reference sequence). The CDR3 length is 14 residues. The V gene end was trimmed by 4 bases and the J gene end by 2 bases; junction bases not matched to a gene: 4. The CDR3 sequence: CASSVGQAQETQYF. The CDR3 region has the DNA TGTGCCAGCAGCGTGGGACAGGCGCAAGAGACCCAGTACTTC.

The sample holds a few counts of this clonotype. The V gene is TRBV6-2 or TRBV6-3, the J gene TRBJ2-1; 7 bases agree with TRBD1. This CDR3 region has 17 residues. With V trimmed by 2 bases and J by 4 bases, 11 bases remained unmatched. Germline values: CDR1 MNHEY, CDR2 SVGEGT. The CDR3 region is CASSYTITGELYNEQFF. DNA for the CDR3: TGTGCCAGCAGTTACACGATAACAGGGGAACTTTACAATGAGCAGTTCTTC.